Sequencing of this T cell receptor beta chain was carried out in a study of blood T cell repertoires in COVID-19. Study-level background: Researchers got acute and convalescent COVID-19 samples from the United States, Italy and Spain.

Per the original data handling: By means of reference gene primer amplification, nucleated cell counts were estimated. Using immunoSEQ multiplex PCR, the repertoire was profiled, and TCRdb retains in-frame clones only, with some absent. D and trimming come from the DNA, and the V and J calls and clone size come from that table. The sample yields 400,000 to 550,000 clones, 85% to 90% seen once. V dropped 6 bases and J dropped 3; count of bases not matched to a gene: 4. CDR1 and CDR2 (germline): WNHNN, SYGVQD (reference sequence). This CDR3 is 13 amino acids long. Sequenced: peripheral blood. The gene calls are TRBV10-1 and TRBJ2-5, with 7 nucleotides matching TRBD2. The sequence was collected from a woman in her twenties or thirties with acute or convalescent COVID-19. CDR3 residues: CASSGAGKETQYF. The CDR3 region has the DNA TGCGCCAGCAGCGGAGCGGGGAAAGAGACCCAGTACTTC.